This T cell receptor (beta chain) was found in a study of cytomegalovirus exposure and HLA in healthy donors. Germline lookup yields CDR1 SGDLS and CDR2 YYNGEE. Trimming at V came to 4 bases and at J to 7 bases, leaving 5 bases not matched to a gene. The CDR3 contains 14 residues. The PCR used 60 Vbeta and 13 Jbeta primers. Libraries were prepared by immunoSEQ multiplex PCR; TCRdb keeps only in-frame clonotypes and omits some of them. The sample consists of about 240,000 clones, around 80% of them appearing once. This sequence joins TRBV9 and TRBJ2-1, with 10 bases lining up with TRBD2. This TCR was recovered from a woman between 55 and 75 years old in good health and CMV-seropositive. Sequencing used PBMCs. The CDR3 here is CASSFSGGKNEQFF. CDR3 DNA: TGTGCCAGCAGCTTTAGCGGGGGGAAGAATGAGCAGTTCTTC.